These 5 T cell receptor beta chains originate from one sample sequenced in a study of blood T cell repertoires in COVID-19. Here immunoSEQ multiplex PCR was the method, and the copy in TCRdb shows in-frame clones only, minus some. Of about 210,000 clones detected, about 88% appear once; the ten largest clones hold under 2%. The sequenced material came from peripheral blood. All receptors come from a man aged 18 to 29 with active or convalescent COVID-19.

The chain uses TRBV5-1 and TRBJ2-2; a possible D gene is TRBD2 (6 bases). V lost 1 base to trimming and J lost 7 bases, with 11 bases between them. Germline V CDR1 and CDR2: SGHRS, YFSETQ. This CDR3 has 14 residues. CDR3 bases: TGCGCCAGCAGCTTGTCCGCCGGGGGCGGGGAGCTGTTTTTT. Translated, it gives CASSLSAGGGELFF.

This chain uses TRBV12-5 with TRBJ2-1; D uncertain. CDR1 LGHNT and CDR2 FRNRAP come from the germline V gene. The CDR3 covers 12 residues. The V gene lost 5 bases and the J gene lost 6 bases, with 8 bases spanning the gap. In nucleotides, the CDR3 is TGTGCTAGTGGTCCCCTCAGCAATGAGCAGTTCTTC. Protein sequence: CASGPLSNEQFF.

The chain employs TRBV6-5 and TRBJ2-1; 12 bases map to TRBD2. The CDR3 runs 16 residues. V shed 1 base and J 5 bases; nucleotides not matched to a gene: 3. Germline assignment: CDR1 MNHEY and CDR2 SVGAGI. The CDR3 nucleotides read TGTGCCAGCAGTTACTGGTCTAGCGGGGGGGACAATGAGCAGTTCTTC. Protein: CASSYWSSGGDNEQFF.

The chain joins TRBV19 to TRBJ2-1, with D perhaps matching TRBD2 (7 bases). The V gene lost 6 bases and the J gene lost 4 bases, with 16 bases spanning the gap. Germline V lookup: CDR1 LNHDA, CDR2 SQIVND (reference sequence). This CDR3 is 15 amino acids long. In nucleotides, the CDR3 is TGTGCCAGTAGCCCGGGGGGCGGGGGTTACAATGAGCAGTTCTTC. Translated: CASSPGGGGYNEQFF. Full variable domain (missing parts from reference TRBV19 and TRBJ2-1): DGGITQSPKYLFRKEGQNVTLSCEQNLNHDAMYWYRQDPGQGLRLIYYSQIVNDFQKGDIAEGYSVSREKKESFPLTVTSAQKNPTAFYLCASSPGGGGYNEQFFGPGTRLTVL.

The chain couples TRBV28 to TRBJ1-1; D not resolved. The V and J ends lost 3 bases and 1 base respectively, with 9 bases between them. The germline V gene has CDR1 MDHEN and CDR2 SYDVKM. The CDR3 is made up of 14 amino acids. This CDR3 is CASSFHSQNTEAFF. DNA for the CDR3: TGTGCCAGCAGTTTTCACTCTCAGAACACTGAAGCTTTCTTT.